The present TCR beta chain was sequenced within a study of post-analysis software for immune sequencing data. Prepared libraries of TCR beta cDNA carried unique molecular identifiers. A population of roughly 0.95 to 10 million T cells gave rise to 400,000 to 550,000 cDNA molecules. TCRdb used MiXCR to reprocess the PCR reads, holding one entry per CDR3 protein. The sample holds roughly 870,000 distinct CDR3 sequences; roughly 58% are singletons and the top ten take under 6%. Study-level points and caveats: Higher frequency in patients than in controls was seen for about five TRBV segments, with TRBV5-6, TRBV5-1 and TRBV20-1 among them.

The CDR3 extends over 14 amino acids. CDR1 and CDR2 from the germline V gene are MGHDK and SYGVNS. The ends lost 7 bases at V and 3 bases at J; junction bases unmatched: 6. Points on this clonotype: Antigen unknown.

The chain recombines TRBV25-1 with TRBJ2-1; TRBD2 matches 7 bases. The sequencing input was blood. The TCR was taken from a girl aged 5 to 17 with multiple sclerosis. CDR3: CASNKRGFYNEQFF. The CDR3 DNA sequence: TGTGCCAGCAATAAGCGGGGTTTCTACAATGAGCAGTTCTTC.